Listed below are T cell receptor beta chains from one sample, sequenced in a study of human T cells and chemical hapten exposure. One entry per CDR3 protein results from TCRdb running MiXCR on the RACE reads. The sample consists of approximately 87,000 distinct CDR3 sequences, roughly 10% of them appearing once. Sequenced material: whole blood, taken in connection with sensitization to the hapten diphenylcyclopropenone (DPC). These receptors originate from a woman in her thirties or forties with alopecia areata. Some clones in this sample may be carry-over from other donors' samples. Each CDR3 is given with its conserved first and last residue. The D gene is left open where the match is weak. Clone size is stated in some rows and not others, as once, few, many or a class when expanded.

TRBJ1-2	.	12	TRBV9	.	TGTGCCAGCAGCGCAGACAGCTATGGCTACACCTTC	CASSADSYGYTF
TRBJ2-7	.	13	TRBV7-9	.	TGTGCCAGCAGCCCGATGGGCGACTACGAGCAGTACTTC	CASSPMGDYEQYF
TRBJ2-1	many	13	TRBV7-2	.	TGTGCCCGCGGGGGCGGGCGATACAATGAGCAGTTCTTC	CARGGGRYNEQFF
TRBJ2-1	many	14	TRBV3-1	.	TGTGCCAGCAGCCAAGCAGGGCGGGGCAATGAGCAGTTCTTC	CASSQAGRGNEQFF
TRBJ1-1	few	11	TRBV30	.	TGTGCCTGGGCGGCAGGGCGGGAAGCTTTCTTT	CAWAAGREAFF
TRBJ1-2	many	15	TRBV15	TRBD1	TGTGCCACCAGCTCAGGGGACAGCTTTTTCTATGGCTACACCTTC	CATSSGDSFFYGYTF
TRBJ2-1	.	15	TRBV14	TRBD2	TGTGCCAGCAGCCGAGCGGGGGGGAATGTCAATGAGCAGTTCTTC	CASSRAGGNVNEQFF
TRBJ2-7	many	14	TRBV9	TRBD1	TGTGCCAGCGCACCGGGACAGGGGGTCCACGAGCAGTACTTC	CASAPGQGVHEQYF
TRBJ2-5	many	13	TRBV4-2	.	TGTGCCAGCAGCCAACTCGGTCGGGAGACCCAGTACTTC	CASSQLGRETQYF
TRBJ2-3	many	15	TRBV7-7	.	TGTGCTAGCAGGCAACTGGGCCCGGGCACAGATACGCAGTATTTT	CASRQLGPGTDTQYF
TRBJ1-1	.	14	TRBV7-8	.	TGTGCCAGCAGCTACTCGACAGGAGGGAAGAGAGTTTTCTTT	CASSYSTGGKRVFF